The 10 T cell receptor beta chains given below trace back to one sample, sequenced in a study of T cells in Graves' hyperthyroidism and ophthalmopathy. Researchers amplified the TCR beta CDR3 regions from RNA transcripts. The TCR CDR3 was amplified in a first-round RT-PCR using the HTBI primer set. TCRdb recomputed calls from the multiplex PCR reads with MiXCR, one row per CDR3 protein. The sample has about 400,000 distinct CDR3 sequences; roughly an eighth are singletons. Sequenced material: blood. Receptors originate from a man aged 50-59 years with Graves' ophthalmopathy.

This clonotype was seen many times. The rearrangement joins TRBV28 to TRBJ1-6; 8 bases match TRBD1. V shed 2 bases, J shed 7 bases, and the junction held 7 bases outside the gene matches. The length of the CDR3 is 16 residues. From germline, CDR1 is MDHEN and CDR2 SYDVKM. The CDR3 nucleotides read TGTGCCAGCAGTTTACCGAGTCAGGGGGCGAATTCACCCCTCCACTTT. Its protein is CASSLPSQGANSPLHF. The variable domain in full, with the rest retrieved from reference TRBV28 and TRBJ1-6, is DVKVTQSSRYLVKRTGEKVFLECVQDMDHENMFWYRQDPGLGLRLIYFSYDVKMKEKGDIPEGYSVSREKKERFSLILESASTNQTSMYLCASSLPSQGANSPLHFGNGTRLTVT.

This chain links TRBV19 with TRBJ2-2; D is perhaps TRBD1 or TRBD2 (5 bases each). V lost 4 bases and J 4 bases, leaving 13 bases between the germline ends. The CDR3 has 15 residues. The germline V gene encodes CDR1 LNHDA and CDR2 SQIVND (reference sequence). The CDR3 loop reads CASSTPWDATGELFF. In DNA form, the CDR3 reads TGTGCCAGTAGTACCCCTTGGGACGCCACCGGGGAGCTGTTTTTT.

The chain employs TRBV30 and TRBJ1-2; D ambiguous. CDR3 length: 8 residues. Trimming shortened V by 4 bases and J by 14 bases, and 8 bases separated the two germline ends. Per the germline V gene, CDR1 is GTSNPN and CDR2 is SVGIG (reference sequence). The DNA of the CDR3 is TGTGCCTGGAACTCCCGGACCTTC. It encodes CAWNSRTF.

In its sample, this clonotype was seen many times. The gene calls are TRBV2 and TRBJ2-1; 14 bases are shared with TRBD2. The CDR3 is made up of 16 amino acids. V shed 2 bases, J shed 9 bases, and the junction held 6 bases outside the gene matches. Germline V CDR1 and CDR2: SNHLY, FYNNEI. CDR3 in DNA: TGTGCCAGCAGTGAATTTCGACTAGCGGGAGGGACTGAGCAGTTCTTC. The encoded protein is CASSEFRLAGGTEQFF.

This chain uses TRBV9 with TRBJ2-3, with 11 bases that match TRBD2. There are 16 residues in the CDR3. Germline-derived CDR1 and CDR2 are SGDLS and YYNGEE. J was trimmed by 4 bases and V by 3 bases; bases with no gene match: 7. For the CDR3, the DNA is TGTGCCAGCAGCGCGTTGACTAGCGGGACCGCAGATACGCAGTATTTT. Residues: CASSALTSGTADTQYF.

This clonotype occurred many times. Here the CDR3 DNA reads TGCGCCAGCAGTGAGACAGGGAAAGCATCCGAGCAGTACTTC. Translated, it gives CASSETGKASEQYF. The J gene is TRBJ2-7, the V gene TRBV10-1; the D gene is possibly TRBD1 (6 bases). CDR3 size: 14 residues. Deletions cut 2 bases from V and 6 bases from J, with 14 bases between. Germline V gives CDR1 WNHNN, CDR2 SYGVQD (reference sequence).

This clonotype was counted ten times or more. This chain links TRBV28 with TRBJ2-7, with D unresolved. The CDR3 length is 15 residues. Per the germline V gene, CDR1 is MDHEN and CDR2 is SYDVKM. The V end lost 7 bases, the J end lost 5 bases, and 21 bases lay between the germline ends. CDR3 region: CASIRAGPHSDEQYF. The CDR3, as DNA: TGTGCCAGCATCCGAGCTGGACCTCATTCCGACGAGCAGTACTTC.

The rearrangement uses TRBV19 and TRBJ1-1; D might be TRBD1 (5 bases). From germline, CDR1 is LNHDA and CDR2 SQIVND (reference sequence). V was clipped by 7 bases and J by 1 base, with 10 bases between them. The CDR3 has 13 amino acids. For the CDR3, the DNA is TGTGCCAGTATAGACGGGGGGAACACTGAAGCTTTCTTT. Encoded protein: CASIDGGNTEAFF.

This sequence joins TRBV6-2 or TRBV6-3 and TRBJ2-2; 7 bases map to TRBD2. CDR1 MNHEY and CDR2 SVGEGT come from the germline V gene. The CDR3 length is 16 residues. The junction had 12 bases not matched to a gene; V was cut back by 5 bases and J by 6 bases. CDR3 sequence reads: CASSVESGMGAGELFF. The CDR3 DNA reads TGTGCCAGCAGTGTCGAGAGCGGGATGGGGGCCGGGGAGCTGTTTTTT.

This clonotype was seen many times. The chain employs TRBV27 and TRBJ1-2, with 8 bases identical to TRBD1. Losses at the gene ends were 5 bases for V and 8 bases for J; bases not matched to a gene: 4. This CDR3 has 12 residues. Germline V gene sequence: CDR1 MNHEY, CDR2 SMNVEV (reference sequence). The CDR3 sequence: CASSQGAWGYTF. The CDR3 coding sequence is TGTGCCAGCAGTCAGGGGGCATGGGGCTACACCTTC.